This T cell receptor beta chain originates from a study of OX40 agonist ivuxolimab in advanced cancers. As concerns this clone: Its antigen is not known.

Trimming took 5 bases from V and 6 from J, leaving 12 bases between them. This CDR3 is 13 amino acids long. Germline CDR1 and CDR2: SNHLY and FYNNEI. Study-wide results and caveats: There were, on average, more expanded clones in CD8+ T cells than in CD4+.

Libraries were prepared by immunoSEQ multiplex PCR; TCRdb keeps only in-frame clonotypes and omits some of them. This table holds around 82,000 clones, about 89% found once. Sequencing was performed on CD4+ or CD8+ T cells sorted from blood, taken in a trial of the OX40 agonist ivuxolimab. The chain is built from TRBV2 and TRBJ2-3, with D possibly matching TRBD2 (5 bases). The receptor's source is an adult with an advanced solid tumor such as melanoma, head and neck, liver or kidney cancer. The CDR3 DNA reads as TGTGCCAGCAGTCGGGATGTAGTGGATACGCAGTATTTT. Translating gives CASSRDVVDTQYF.